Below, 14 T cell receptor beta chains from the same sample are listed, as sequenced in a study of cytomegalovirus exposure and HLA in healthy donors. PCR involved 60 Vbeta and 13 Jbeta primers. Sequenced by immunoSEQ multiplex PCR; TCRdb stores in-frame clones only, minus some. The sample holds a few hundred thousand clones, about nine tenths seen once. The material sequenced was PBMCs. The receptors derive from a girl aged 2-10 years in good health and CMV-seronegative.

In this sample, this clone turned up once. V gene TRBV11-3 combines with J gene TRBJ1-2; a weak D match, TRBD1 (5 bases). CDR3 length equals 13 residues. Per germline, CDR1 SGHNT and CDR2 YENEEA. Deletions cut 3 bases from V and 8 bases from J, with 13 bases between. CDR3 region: CASSFPQGSGYTF. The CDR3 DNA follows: TGTGCCAGCAGCTTTCCCCAGGGTAGCGGCTACACCTTC.

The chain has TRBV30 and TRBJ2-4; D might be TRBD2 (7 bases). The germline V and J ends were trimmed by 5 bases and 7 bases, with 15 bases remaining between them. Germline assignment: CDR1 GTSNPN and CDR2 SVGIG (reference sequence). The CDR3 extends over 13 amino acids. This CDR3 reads CAWGGAGWNIQYF. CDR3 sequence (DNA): TGTGCCTGGGGGGGGGCCGGGTGGAACATTCAGTACTTC.

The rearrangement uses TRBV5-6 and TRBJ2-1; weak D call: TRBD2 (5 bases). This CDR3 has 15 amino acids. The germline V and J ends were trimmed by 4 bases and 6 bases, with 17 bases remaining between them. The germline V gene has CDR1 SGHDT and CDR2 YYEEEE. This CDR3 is CASSQENDYPNEQFF. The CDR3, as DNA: TGTGCCAGCAGCCAAGAAAATGACTACCCCAATGAGCAGTTCTTC.

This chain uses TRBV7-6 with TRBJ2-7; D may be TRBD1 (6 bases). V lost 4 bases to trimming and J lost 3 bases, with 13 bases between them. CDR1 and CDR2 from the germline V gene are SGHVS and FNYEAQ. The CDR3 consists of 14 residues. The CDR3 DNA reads TGTGCCAGCAGCTACCGGGACACCGTCTACGAGCAGTACTTC. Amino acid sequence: CASSYRDTVYEQYF.

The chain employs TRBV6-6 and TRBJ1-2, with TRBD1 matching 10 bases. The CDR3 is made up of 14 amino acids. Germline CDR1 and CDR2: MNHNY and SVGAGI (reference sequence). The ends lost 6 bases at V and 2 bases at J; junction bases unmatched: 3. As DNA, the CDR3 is TGTGCCAGCAGACCGGGACAGGGGAACTATGGCTACACCTTC. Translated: CASRPGQGNYGYTF.

CDR3 bases: TGTGCCAGCAGTGTCCAAGCCTATGGCTACACCTTC. Its protein is CASSVQAYGYTF. The gene calls are TRBV2 and TRBJ1-2; D not resolved. The length of the CDR3 is 12 residues. V lost 4 bases and J lost 4, with 7 bases in between. The V gene's germline CDR1 is SNHLY and CDR2 FYNNEI.

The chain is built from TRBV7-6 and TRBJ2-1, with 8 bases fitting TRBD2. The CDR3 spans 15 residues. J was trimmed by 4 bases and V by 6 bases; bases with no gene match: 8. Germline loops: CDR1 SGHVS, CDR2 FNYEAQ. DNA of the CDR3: TGTGCCAGCAGTCAAACTAGCGGAGATTACAATGAGCAGTTCTTC. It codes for CASSQTSGDYNEQFF.

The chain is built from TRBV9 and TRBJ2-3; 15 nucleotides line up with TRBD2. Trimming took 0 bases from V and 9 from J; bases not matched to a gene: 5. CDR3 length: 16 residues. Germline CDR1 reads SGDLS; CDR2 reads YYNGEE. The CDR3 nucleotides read TGTGCCAGCAGCGTAGACCCCGGGACTAGCGGGGGGACGCAGTATTTT. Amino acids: CASSVDPGTSGGTQYF.

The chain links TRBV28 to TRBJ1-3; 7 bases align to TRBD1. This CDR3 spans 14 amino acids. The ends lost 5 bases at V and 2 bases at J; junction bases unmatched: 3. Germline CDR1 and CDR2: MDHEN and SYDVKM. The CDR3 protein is CASSTDRAGNTIYF. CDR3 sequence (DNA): TGTGCCAGCAGTACCGACAGGGCTGGAAACACCATATATTTT.

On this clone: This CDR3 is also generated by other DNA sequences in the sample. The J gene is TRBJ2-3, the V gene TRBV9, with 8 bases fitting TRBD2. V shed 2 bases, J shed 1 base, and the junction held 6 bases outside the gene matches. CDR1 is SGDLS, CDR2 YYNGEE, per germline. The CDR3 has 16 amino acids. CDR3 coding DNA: TGTGCCAGCAGCGTCGGAGCCGGGGGGGGCACAGATACGCAGTATTTT. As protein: CASSVGAGGGTDTQYF. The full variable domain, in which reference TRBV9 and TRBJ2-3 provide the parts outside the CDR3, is DSGVTQTPKHLITATGQRVTLRCSPRSGDLSVYWYQQSLDQGLQFLIQYYNGEERAKGNILERFSAQQFPDLHSELNLSSLELGDSALYFCASSVGAGGGTDTQYFGPGTRLTVL.

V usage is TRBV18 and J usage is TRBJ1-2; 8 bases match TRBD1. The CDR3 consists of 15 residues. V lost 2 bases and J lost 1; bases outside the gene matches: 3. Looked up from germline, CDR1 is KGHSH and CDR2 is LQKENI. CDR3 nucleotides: TGTGCCAGCTCACCAGGGACAGGAAATAACTATGGCTACACCTTC. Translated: CASSPGTGNNYGYTF.

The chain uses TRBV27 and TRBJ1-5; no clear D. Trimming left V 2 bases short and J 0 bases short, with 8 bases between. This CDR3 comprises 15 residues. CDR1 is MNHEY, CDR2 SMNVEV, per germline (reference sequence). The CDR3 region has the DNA TGTGCCAGCAGTTTAGGCGGATATAGCAATCAGCCCCAGCATTTT. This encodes CASSLGGYSNQPQHF.

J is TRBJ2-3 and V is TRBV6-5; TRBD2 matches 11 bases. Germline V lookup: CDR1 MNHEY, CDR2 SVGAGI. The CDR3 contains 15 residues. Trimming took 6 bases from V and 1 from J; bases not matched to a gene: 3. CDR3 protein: CASSKLAGGTDTQYF. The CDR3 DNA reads TGTGCCAGCAGCAAACTAGCGGGGGGCACAGATACGCAGTATTTT.

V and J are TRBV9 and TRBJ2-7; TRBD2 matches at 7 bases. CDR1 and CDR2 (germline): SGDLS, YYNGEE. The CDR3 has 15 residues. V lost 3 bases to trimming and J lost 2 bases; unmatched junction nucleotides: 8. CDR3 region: CASSAGGGDTYEQYF. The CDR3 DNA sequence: TGTGCCAGCAGCGCGGGAGGCGGGGATACCTACGAGCAGTACTTC.